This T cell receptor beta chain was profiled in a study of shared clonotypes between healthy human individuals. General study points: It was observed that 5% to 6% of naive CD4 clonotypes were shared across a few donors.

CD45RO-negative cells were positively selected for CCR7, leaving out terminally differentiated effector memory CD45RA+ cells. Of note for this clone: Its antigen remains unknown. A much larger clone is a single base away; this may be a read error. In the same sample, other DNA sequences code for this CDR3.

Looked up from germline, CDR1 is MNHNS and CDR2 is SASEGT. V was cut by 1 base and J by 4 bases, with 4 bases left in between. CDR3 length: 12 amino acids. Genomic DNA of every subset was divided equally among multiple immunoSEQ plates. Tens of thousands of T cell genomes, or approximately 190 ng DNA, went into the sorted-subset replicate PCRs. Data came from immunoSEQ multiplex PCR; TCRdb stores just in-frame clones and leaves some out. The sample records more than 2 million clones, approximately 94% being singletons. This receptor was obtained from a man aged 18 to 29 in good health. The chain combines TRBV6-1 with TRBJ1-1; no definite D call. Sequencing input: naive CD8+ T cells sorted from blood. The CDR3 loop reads CASSEGGTEAFF. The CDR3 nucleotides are TGTGCCAGCAGTGAAGGGGGCACTGAAGCTTTCTTT.